This TCR delta chain was profiled in a study of gamma-delta chains in newborns, infants, children. V was clipped by 1 base and J by 3 bases; unmatched bases: 10. Germline CDR1 and CDR2: GEAIGNYY and EKD. The CDR3 runs 20 residues. TCRdb re-called clones from the reads via CATT. The sample holds 3,500 to 4,500 delta-chain clones, around 36% seen once. About this clone itself: Other DNA sequences in the same sample also yield this CDR3.

Sample: blood. This chain uses TRDV2 with TRDJ3; 11 bases fit TRDD3. The sequence was collected from a child who received the measles vaccine. The DNA for the CDR3 is TGTGCCTGTGACACGATCCCCGGTACTGGGGGATACTGGGACACCCGACAGATGTTTTTC. Protein product: CACDTIPGTGGYWDTRQMFF.